This record looks at one T cell receptor (beta chain) sequence and its context. Its antigen has not been determined. It has no much larger one-base neighbor in the sample; base qualities were not kept. This sample was included in a study of T cell responses to AZD1222 COVID-19 vaccine (dated by TCRdb to the early 2020s). At the level of the whole study: TCR sequencing was performed for some 250 trial participants, of whom about 200 were given two doses of AZD1222 and 26 were given two doses of MenACWY control vaccine. Trial participants were enrolled into age subgroups of 18-55, 56-69 and 70-plus years, which contained around 150, 29 and 61 TCR-sequenced participants, respectively.

The sample's time point, from its label and the paper: about 28 days (+/-7) after the second vaccine dose. AZD1222 recipients with second doses at about 4 weeks or about 12 weeks were pooled, because spike-specific TCR depth and breadth did not differ between schedules. Samples from vaccinated people were obtained from the UK trials COV001 and COV002, which included a single-blind randomized controlled phase 2/3 trial of AZD1222 (ChAdOx1 nCoV-19) in healthy adults. For TCRbeta chain sequencing, PBMC samples from trial participants were taken at day 0 and at day 28 after the second dose. The CDR3 regions of human TCRbeta chains were subjected to immunosequencing. The paper's processing steps were these. Repertoire TCRs were matched against a reference library of SARS-CoV-2-specific TCRs generated with the MIRA antigen-specificity platform. Breadth was defined as the fraction of unique TCRs that were SARS-CoV-2-associated, and depth was defined as the fraction of total T cells that were SARS-CoV-2-associated. Using the MIRA data, each spike-specific TCR was assigned both to the spike region to which the TCR was reactive and to a CD4 or CD8 class. Log10-transformed breadth and depth values were compared by one-way ANOVA with Sidak's multiple comparisons tests. Not all clones reach the TCRdb copy of this immuneACCESS table, which keeps in-frame sequences only. Checked studies attribute under half of the gap to unresolved V genes and leave the rest unexplained. That table furnishes V, J and clone size, whereas the DNA furnished D and trimming. Within this sample are approximately 150,000 clones, with roughly 87% of them counted one time only. Together, the top ten hold about 5.9% of the sample.

General study outcomes and caveats: The 56-69-year group was small, and its depth increase did not reach significance, likely because of low power. Reportedly, close to half of the unique spike-specific TCRs recognized epitopes lying outside the regions that are mutated in the B.1.351 and B.1.1.7 variants. No day 14 peak-response samples were available, so repertoires were characterized only after the peak T cell response. Participants were mostly white British and included more females than males, and it was suggested by the authors that clonal diversity may have been underestimated. Conclusions about previously exposed vaccinees are limited because only five to seven AZD1222 recipients were SARS-CoV-2 seropositive at baseline. After two AZD1222 doses, spike-specific TCR breadth and depth were significantly higher than at day 0 and than in MenACWY recipients. Vaccine-associated CD4 TCRs spanned the whole spike protein, with dominant responses in regions 160-218 and 743-854.

The CDR3 goes from the cysteine to the phenylalanine over 13 residues. Here the CDR3 DNA is all that survives: 39 bases in frame from base 1. The CDR1 and CDR2 encoded by the germline V gene (reference sequence) are GTSNPN and SVGIG. The trim is 2 bases for V and 7 bases for J, with a gap of 14 bases between the germline ends. The clonotype was recovered from an adult who received the AZD1222 COVID-19 vaccine. The sample consisted of peripheral blood, taken 28 days after the second AZD1222 dose. Here the chain combines TRBV30 and TRBJ1-2, with no confidently assigned D gene. The CDR3 protein sequence reads: CAWSTTVGAGYTF. The DNA sequence is given as TGTGCCTGGAGTACCACAGTGGGCGCTGGCTACACCTTC. With the rest looked up from the reference TRBV30 and TRBJ1-2 genes rather than sequenced, the full variable domain is SQTIHQWPATLVQPVGSPLSLECTVEGTSNPNLYWYRQAAGRGLQLLFYSVGIGQISSEVPQNLSASRPQDRQFILSSKKLLLSDSGFYLCAWSTTVGAGYTFGSGTRLTVV.